This T cell receptor beta chain was found in a study of T-cell reconstitution after alpha-beta-depleted transplantation in children. The length of the CDR3 is 17 residues. V lost 5 bases and J 3 bases, leaving 20 bases between the germline ends. CDR1 SEHNR and CDR2 FQNEAQ come from the germline V gene (reference sequence). It was with unique molecular identifiers that the TCRbeta library was prepared. TCRdb called the PCR reads again in MiXCR, with one record for every CDR3 protein. The sample holds hundreds of thousands of distinct CDR3 sequences, approximately 17% seen once. Material: PBMCs from the stem cell graft donor, obtained from the stem cell graft. The rearrangement joins TRBV7-9 to TRBJ2-1; D possibly corresponds to TRBD1 (6 bases). This TCR was sampled from a human donor who donated a stem cell graft to a child with acute myeloid leukemia. Here the CDR3 DNA reads TGTGCCAGCAGCCCCGGGATCGCGCAGGGGAGCTACAATGAGCAGTTCTTC. Encoded protein: CASSPGIAQGSYNEQFF.